This TCR beta chain was recovered during a study of neurological immune-mediated disorders. Study results and caveats: CDR3 amino acid sequences of expanded clones were not shared across subjects, a result suggesting private repertoires in all groups.

This CDR3 comprises 12 residues. V lost 4 bases and J lost 4, with 7 bases in between. The germline V gene has CDR1 SQVTM and CDR2 ANQGSEA. This clonotype was picked up many times. The target antigen is unknown. The output of every sequencing run exceeded 200 million TCR-beta sequences, derived from 15-18 subjects. One entry per CDR3 protein, called by TCRdb with MiXCR from the 5' RACE reads. Of approximately 40,000 distinct CDR3 sequences listed, roughly 4.8% were seen once; the top ten hold around 9.7%. Volunteers at a blood bank in Maryland, USA, were the healthy controls. This rearrangement joins TRBV29-1 to TRBJ1-4; D not resolved. The clonotype was recovered from a man between 18 and 29 years old in good health. The specimen was CD4+ T cells from blood. The CDR3 DNA sequence: TGCAGCGTTGTACAGAATAATGAAAAACTGTTTTTT. Protein sequence: CSVVQNNEKLFF.